The entry below describes one T cell receptor (beta chain). Its target is not known. Germline V gene sequence: CDR1 MNHEY, CDR2 SMNVEV (reference sequence). The CDR3 is 15 residues long. V gave up 5 bases and J gave up 2 bases; unmatched junction bases: 3. The data stem from a study of cytomegalovirus exposure and HLA in healthy donors. Study results and caveats: According to a later analysis, TCR clusters from the first cohort tended to co-occur in the 110 or so validation repertoires.

The repertoire was sequenced with immunoSEQ multiplex PCR; TCRdb's copy has only in-frame clones and lacks some. The table lists 280,000 or so clones, 88% of them singletons, with about 0.9% in the top ten. The origin of this receptor is a woman under 30 in good health and CMV-seronegative. This sequence joins TRBV27 and TRBJ1-5; 10 bases fit TRBD1. The specimen was PBMCs. The CDR3 region is CASSTGTGGNQPQHF. The CDR3 DNA reads TGTGCCAGCAGTACCGGGACAGGGGGCAATCAGCCCCAGCATTTT.